This is a list of T cell receptor beta chains from one sample in a study of brain T cells in children with intractable seizures. Sequencing used immunoSEQ multiplex PCR; TCRdb keeps in-frame clones, though not all of them. The table has tens of thousands of clones, around nine tenths seen once. The sequencing used peripheral blood, collected at surgery. These receptors were obtained from a girl aged 2 to 10 with Rasmussen encephalitis and intractable seizures. CDR3s include the opening cysteine and the closing phenylalanine or tryptophan. D genes are given only for firm matches. The size field is filled for only some rows; it gives once, few, many or a size class.

DNA: TGTGCCAGCAGCTCCCGGCAGAGTAATTCACCCCTCCACTTT
CDR3: CASSSRQSNSPLHF
D: .
V: TRBV27
J: TRBJ1-6
size: .

DNA: TGTGCCAGTGGACAGGGCCGATTAGCCTATGGCTACACCTTC
CDR3: CASGQGRLAYGYTF
D: TRBD1
V: TRBV28
J: TRBJ1-2
size: .

DNA: TGTGCCAGCATGCGGGAGACCCCCTATGGCTACACCTTC
CDR3: CASMRETPYGYTF
D: .
V: TRBV6-5
J: TRBJ1-2
size: .

DNA: TGTGCCAGCAAGAGGTCTGGGACAGTTTATGAAAAACTGTTTTTT
CDR3: CASKRSGTVYEKLFF
D: TRBD1
V: TRBV6-5
J: TRBJ1-4
size: .

DNA: TGTGCCAGCAGCGTAGGGTGGCAGGGAGGGAATGGCTACACCTTC
CDR3: CASSVGWQGGNGYTF
D: .
V: TRBV9
J: TRBJ1-2
size: .

DNA: TGTGCCAGTAGTATACCAGGCCAGGGTTCAAGTAGTAGCGTGAACACTGAAGCTTTCTTT
CDR3: CASSIPGQGSSSSVNTEAFF
D: .
V: TRBV19
J: TRBJ1-1
size: .

DNA: TGTGCCAGCAGCCAACCGTACACAGATACGCAGTATTTT
CDR3: CASSQPYTDTQYF
D: .
V: TRBV4-2
J: TRBJ2-3
size: .

DNA: TGCGCCAGCAGTAAAACACGTCGTAACTCCTACAATGAGCAGTTCTTC
CDR3: CASSKTRRNSYNEQFF
D: .
V: TRBV10-1
J: TRBJ2-1
size: .

DNA: TGTGCCAGCACTTTCCCCGCGGGAGAGGACACTGAAGCTTTCTTT
CDR3: CASTFPAGEDTEAFF
D: .
V: TRBV7-9
J: TRBJ1-1
size: .

DNA: TGTGCCTGGAGTGTAGGCAGGGGCCGTACTGAAGCTTTCTTT
CDR3: CAWSVGRGRTEAFF
D: .
V: TRBV30
J: TRBJ1-1
size: .

DNA: TGTGCCAGCAGTGAATTTGGGCAGGACTATGGCTACACCTTC
CDR3: CASSEFGQDYGYTF
D: .
V: TRBV25-1
J: TRBJ1-2
size: once

DNA: TGCGCCAGCAGTGACTATCGTGGCGCGGGAACTGAAGCTTTCTTT
CDR3: CASSDYRGAGTEAFF
D: .
V: TRBV10-1
J: TRBJ1-1
size: .

DNA: TGTGCCAGCAGCTCCCCAACGGGAGGGTCCCGGGAGCAGTACTTC
CDR3: CASSSPTGGSREQYF
D: TRBD2
V: TRBV7-9
J: TRBJ2-7
size: once

DNA: TGTGCCAGCAGTTACCCGGACGGAGCTCACTATGGCTACACCTTC
CDR3: CASSYPDGAHYGYTF
D: .
V: TRBV6-5
J: TRBJ1-2
size: .

DNA: TGTGCCTCCTCCCGGGGAGAACGAAACACCATATATTTT
CDR3: CASSRGERNTIYF
D: .
V: TRBV27
J: TRBJ1-3
size: .

DNA: TGTGCCTGGAGAACCCGACAGGGAGTCTCCTATAATTCACCCCTCCACTTT
CDR3: CAWRTRQGVSYNSPLHF
D: TRBD1
V: TRBV30
J: TRBJ1-6
size: .

DNA: TGTGCCAGCAGTCGACAGGGGGCTATACACGGGGAGCTGTTTTTT
CDR3: CASSRQGAIHGELFF
D: TRBD1
V: TRBV27
J: TRBJ2-2
size: .

DNA: TGTGCCTGCCACAGGGGGCAGGACACCGGGGAGCTGTTTTTT
CDR3: CACHRGQDTGELFF
D: TRBD1
V: TRBV2
J: TRBJ2-2
size: .

DNA: TGTGCCAGCAGCCAAGAAGGAATGTCCGGGCGCACAGATACGCAGTATTTT
CDR3: CASSQEGMSGRTDTQYF
D: .
V: TRBV3-1/TRBV3-2
J: TRBJ2-3
size: .

DNA: TGTGCCAGCACCGAGGGGCAGTTCATAGGTTCACCCCTCCACTTT
CDR3: CASTEGQFIGSPLHF
D: .
V: TRBV7-2
J: TRBJ1-6
size: .

DNA: TGCGCCAGCAGCTTTGACAGGGGAGAGACCCAGTACTTC
CDR3: CASSFDRGETQYF
D: TRBD1
V: TRBV5-1
J: TRBJ2-5
size: .

DNA: TGTGCCAGCAGCTTAGTAGTAGCGGGAGACCTTTACAATGAGCAGTTCTTC
CDR3: CASSLVVAGDLYNEQFF
D: TRBD2
V: TRBV7-2
J: TRBJ2-1
size: .

DNA: TGCAGCGTTGAAGATCCCGTAGGCAGACCCATCTATGGCTACACCTTC
CDR3: CSVEDPVGRPIYGYTF
D: .
V: TRBV29-1
J: TRBJ1-2
size: .

DNA: TGTGCCAGCAGCTCCCCTATTTTTGACCCGGACTCCTACAATGAGCAGTTCTTC
CDR3: CASSSPIFDPDSYNEQFF
D: .
V: TRBV7-3
J: TRBJ2-1
size: few

DNA: TGTGCCAGCAGCCTCCTACTAGCGGGGGGCGGGACCCAGTACTTC
CDR3: CASSLLLAGGGTQYF
D: TRBD2
V: TRBV3-1/TRBV3-2
J: TRBJ2-5
size: .

DNA: TGTGCCAGCAGCTTAGGCGGCCAGATAGATTCACCCCTCCACTTT
CDR3: CASSLGGQIDSPLHF
D: .
V: TRBV7-2
J: TRBJ1-6
size: .

DNA: TGTGCCAGCAGCTTTATGGGATCGGAATACAATGAGCAGTTCTTC
CDR3: CASSFMGSEYNEQFF
D: .
V: TRBV7-2
J: TRBJ2-1
size: once

DNA: TGTGCCAGCAGACCAGGGTGGGGTTACACCGGGGAGCTGTTTTTT
CDR3: CASRPGWGYTGELFF
D: .
V: TRBV7-9
J: TRBJ2-2
size: .

DNA: TGTGCCAGCAGCTTTTTGTCAGGGAGCAATCAGCCCCAGCATTTT
CDR3: CASSFLSGSNQPQHF
D: .
V: TRBV5-5
J: TRBJ1-5
size: many

DNA: TGTGCCTGGAGTGCGGACACCAATCAGCCCCAGCATTTT
CDR3: CAWSADTNQPQHF
D: .
V: TRBV30
J: TRBJ1-5
size: .

DNA: TGTGCCAGCAGGGCCGGGACAGGGAGGTTAGAGACCCAGTACTTC
CDR3: CASRAGTGRLETQYF
D: .
V: TRBV21-1
J: TRBJ2-5
size: .

DNA: TGTGCCTGGGCCAACCGGTGGCTAGCGGGAGGTTTGGACTACTACGAGCAGTACTTC
CDR3: CAWANRWLAGGLDYYEQYF
D: TRBD2
V: TRBV30
J: TRBJ2-7
size: .

DNA: TGTGCCAGTAGGTCCAGGGTAGAGGTAGCTTTCTTT
CDR3: CASRSRVEVAFF
D: .
V: TRBV19
J: TRBJ1-1
size: .

DNA: TGTGCCAGCAGCCAAGTAACAGGGATCGTTAACTATGGCTACACCTTC
CDR3: CASSQVTGIVNYGYTF
D: .
V: TRBV3-1/TRBV3-2
J: TRBJ1-2
size: once

DNA: TGTGCCAGCAGCCCCTCCTCAAACGGGACAGGTAACTATGGCTACACCTTC
CDR3: CASSPSSNGTGNYGYTF
D: .
V: TRBV21-1
J: TRBJ1-2
size: .

DNA: TGTGCCAGCAGCGCGGGGAGATACGAGCAGTACTTC
CDR3: CASSAGRYEQYF
D: .
V: TRBV2
J: TRBJ2-7
size: few

DNA: TGTGCCAGCAGCGTGGGGGTCCCAACCGCTGAAGCTTTCTTT
CDR3: CASSVGVPTAEAFF
D: .
V: TRBV9
J: TRBJ1-1
size: .

DNA: TGTGCCAGCAGTTTAGCCCAGGGTAAGCTGTTTTTT
CDR3: CASSLAQGKLFF
D: .
V: TRBV12-3/TRBV12-4
J: TRBJ1-4
size: .

DNA: TGTGCCTGGAGCCCCATCTCGAACACCGGGGAGCTGTTTTTT
CDR3: CAWSPISNTGELFF
D: .
V: TRBV30
J: TRBJ2-2
size: .

DNA: TGTGCCAGCCGGGAAGGGATATCCTATAATTCACCCCTCCACTTT
CDR3: CASREGISYNSPLHF
D: .
V: TRBV2
J: TRBJ1-6
size: once

DNA: TGTGCCAGCAGCTTTAGCCAGACAAACACCGGGGAGCTGTTTTTT
CDR3: CASSFSQTNTGELFF
D: .
V: TRBV7-6
J: TRBJ2-2
size: once

DNA: TGTGCCAGCATGGGAAGGGGGAGCTCCTACAATGAGCAGTTCTTC
CDR3: CASMGRGSSYNEQFF
D: .
V: TRBV6-5
J: TRBJ2-1
size: .

DNA: TGCAGCGTTACCACGGGAGGAGAGACCCAGTACTTC
CDR3: CSVTTGGETQYF
D: TRBD2
V: TRBV29-1
J: TRBJ2-5
size: .

DNA: TGTGCCAGCTCACCACCATCCGCAACTAATGAAAAACTGTTTTTT
CDR3: CASSPPSATNEKLFF
D: .
V: TRBV18
J: TRBJ1-4
size: .

DNA: TGTGCCACCAGCAGAGGAGGAGAGGCTTTCTTT
CDR3: CATSRGGEAFF
D: .
V: TRBV15
J: TRBJ1-1
size: once

DNA: TGTGCCAGCAGCTCAGGGGGGAGGGCGGATACGCAGTATTTT
CDR3: CASSSGGRADTQYF
D: .
V: TRBV7-3
J: TRBJ2-3
size: .

DNA: TGTGCTAGTGGTTTGAAAACCGGGACGGGGGAGACAGATACGCAGTATTTT
CDR3: CASGLKTGTGETDTQYF
D: .
V: TRBV12-5
J: TRBJ2-3
size: .

DNA: TGTGCCAGCAGCCTCGGTCTGCAAGAGACCCAGTACTTC
CDR3: CASSLGLQETQYF
D: .
V: TRBV9
J: TRBJ2-5
size: once

DNA: TGTGCCAGCAGTCAGGACGTCTGGACCTACAATGAGCAGTTCTTC
CDR3: CASSQDVWTYNEQFF
D: .
V: TRBV6-5
J: TRBJ2-1
size: .

DNA: TGCGCCAGCAGCTTTGGGACTTTCTCCTACGAGCAGTACTTC
CDR3: CASSFGTFSYEQYF
D: .
V: TRBV5-1
J: TRBJ2-7
size: .

DNA: TGTGCCAGCAGCGACAGCGGAGTCTACAATGAGCAGTTCTTC
CDR3: CASSDSGVYNEQFF
D: .
V: TRBV9
J: TRBJ2-1
size: .

DNA: TGTGCCAGCTCACTAAAAACAGGAGCAATGAACACTGAAGCTTTCTTT
CDR3: CASSLKTGAMNTEAFF
D: .
V: TRBV18
J: TRBJ1-1
size: .

DNA: TGTGCCAGCAGCCAAGCAGGGTTTAACACTGAAGCTTTCTTT
CDR3: CASSQAGFNTEAFF
D: .
V: TRBV3-1/TRBV3-2
J: TRBJ1-1
size: .

DNA: TGCAGCGTTGAAGGGCAGCTCCTTGCGGAAGCTTTCTTT
CDR3: CSVEGQLLAEAFF
D: .
V: TRBV29-1
J: TRBJ1-1
size: .

DNA: TGTGCCAGCAGTTCCCGAAAGAGAATGTTCACCCTCCACTTT
CDR3: CASSSRKRMFTLHF
D: .
V: TRBV6-5
J: TRBJ1-6
size: .

DNA: TGTGCCAGCACCTTCCTCGGACTAGCGGGAGTAGACGAGCAGTACTTC
CDR3: CASTFLGLAGVDEQYF
D: TRBD2
V: TRBV25-1
J: TRBJ2-7
size: .

DNA: TGTGCCAGCAGCATTAGAGGGGAGGGCGGAAATGAGCAGTTCTTC
CDR3: CASSIRGEGGNEQFF
D: TRBD2
V: TRBV11-1
J: TRBJ2-1
size: .